What follows are 18 T cell receptor beta chains derived from one specimen sequenced in a study of Graves' ophthalmopathy and Graves' hyperthyroidism. Amplification targeted the TCR beta CDR3 regions, with RNA transcripts as the source material. HTBI-primed first-round RT-PCR preceded second-round multiplex PCR. TCRdb redid the calling of the multiplex PCR reads with MiXCR, one entry per CDR3 protein. The sample contains around 590,000 distinct CDR3 sequences, less than 45% of which appear only once. The material sequenced was peripheral blood or thyroid tissue (not recorded which). These receptors were obtained from an adult man with Graves' hyperthyroidism.

The rearrangement uses TRBV6-1 and TRBJ1-5, with TRBD1 matching over 10 bases. The germline gives CDR1 MNHNS, CDR2 SASEGT. The V segment lost 6 bases and the J segment 2 bases; nucleotides outside the gene matches: 10. The CDR3 has 17 amino acids. Here the CDR3 reads CASSAQTGGWGNQPQHF. CDR3 DNA sequence: TGTGCCAGCAGCGCGCAGACAGGGGGCTGGGGCAATCAGCCCCAGCATTTT.

This clonotype occurred many times. The rearrangement links TRBV19 to TRBJ1-6, with D unclear. V lost 6 bases and J 14 bases, leaving 11 bases between the germline ends. This CDR3 is built from 11 residues. Germline V gene data show CDR1 as LNHDA and CDR2 as SQIVND (reference sequence). This CDR3 reads CASREGQALHF. The CDR3 DNA reads TGTGCCAGTAGGGAAGGGCAAGCCCTCCACTTT. Full variable domain (missing parts from reference TRBV19 and TRBJ1-6): DGGITQSPKYLFRKEGQNVTLSCEQNLNHDAMYWYRQDPGQGLRLIYYSQIVNDFQKGDIAEGYSVSREKKESFPLTVTSAQKNPTAFYLCASREGQALHFGNGTRLTVT.

The J gene is TRBJ1-6, the V gene TRBV7-4, with 9 bases lining up with TRBD1. Trimming cost V 5 bases and J 9 bases; bases outside gene matches: 5. Germline CDR1 is SGHVT and CDR2 is SQSDAQ. This CDR3 has 14 amino acids. DNA for the CDR3: TGTGCCAGCAGCCCGATGGACAGGGGTTCACCCCTCCACTTT. As protein: CASSPMDRGSPLHF.

In its sample, this clonotype was seen many times. This rearrangement joins TRBV2 to TRBJ1-1; unclear D gene. CDR3 length: 11 residues. Germline V gene data show CDR1 as SNHLY and CDR2 as FYNNEI. V dropped 4 bases and J dropped 7 bases, with 7 bases sitting between them. This chain's CDR3 is CASSATIEAFF. DNA for the CDR3: TGTGCCAGCAGTGCTACGATTGAAGCTTTCTTT.

In the case of this clonotype: A much bigger clone sits one base away, suggesting this may be a read error. CDR3 bases: TGCGCCAGCAGCCCTAGCGGGACGACGACTTGCGAGCAGTACTTC. Encoded protein: CASSPSGTTTCEQYF. The chain recombines TRBV7-9 with TRBJ2-7; TRBD2 aligns across 9 bases. CDR3 length equals 15 residues. From germline, CDR1 is SEHNR and CDR2 FQNEAQ (reference sequence).

At least ten counts were recorded for this clonotype. V gene TRBV20-1 combines with J gene TRBJ1-1, with unresolved D. The CDR3 covers 11 residues. V was pared by 3 bases and J by 8 bases, with 10 bases between. From germline, CDR1 is DFQATT and CDR2 SNEGSKA (reference sequence). The CDR3 coding sequence is TGCAGTGCTAGTCAAGTGGCAGAAGCTTTCTTT. This codes for CSASQVAEAFF.

This clonotype was seen just once. The chain links TRBV7-3 to TRBJ2-1; 7 bases map to TRBD2. CDR3 length equals 15 residues. V shed 2 bases, J shed 1 base, and the junction held 2 bases outside the gene matches. Germline CDR1 and CDR2: SGHTA and FQGTGA. The CDR3 loop reads CASSLGGRSYNEQFF. CDR3 coding DNA: TGTGCCAGCAGCTTAGGCGGGAGATCCTACAATGAGCAGTTCTTC. Using reference TRBV7-3 and TRBJ2-1 for the parts outside the CDR3, the full variable domain is GAGVSQTPSNKVTEKGKYVELRCDPISGHTALYWYRQSLGQGPEFLIYFQGTGAADDSGLPNDRFFAVRPEGSVSTLKIQRTERGDSAVYLCASSLGGRSYNEQFFGPGTRLTVL.

Concerning this clonotype itself: A much bigger clone sits one base away, suggesting this may be a read error. V usage is TRBV6-6 and J usage is TRBJ1-2; D ambiguous. The CDR3 spans 12 residues. CDR1 and CDR2 from the germline V gene are MNHNY and SVGAGI (reference sequence). CDR3 residues: CAGSYGLGGNTF. For the CDR3, the DNA is TGTGCCGGCAGTTACGGCCTGGGCGGTAACACCTTC.

This clonotype was counted a few times. This may be a read error, as it is one base from a much larger clone. The CDR3 sequence: CASSRVRNPPLHF. The CDR3 DNA sequence: TGTGCCAGCAGCAGGGTTCGTAATCCACCCCTCCACTTT. The chain couples TRBV7-2 to TRBJ1-6; no reliable D call. CDR3 length: 13 amino acids. Germline loops: CDR1 SGHTA, CDR2 FQGNSA.

The chain uses TRBV7-8 and TRBJ2-7; D is possibly TRBD2 (5 bases). There are 13 residues in the CDR3. V shed 1 base and J shed 5 bases, with 9 bases lying between them. Germline V gene sequence: CDR1 SGHVS, CDR2 FQNEAQ. The CDR3 sequence: CASSLGRRDEQYF. CDR3 bases: TGTGCCAGCAGCTTAGGGCGGCGGGACGAGCAGTACTTC.

This clonotype came up many times. This sequence joins TRBV29-1 and TRBJ1-2; D not resolved. Trimming removed 1 base from V and 6 bases from J, with 6 bases in between. CDR3 size: 11 residues. Germline CDR1 and CDR2: SQVTM and ANQGSEA. CDR3 in amino acids: CSVEGRDGYTF. Written as DNA, the CDR3 is TGCAGCGTTGAAGGGCGGGATGGCTACACCTTC.

This clonotype was seen at least ten times. V gene TRBV6-1 combines with J gene TRBJ2-5; D not certain. V was pared by 4 bases and J by 4 bases, with 13 bases between. Germline assignment: CDR1 MNHNS and CDR2 SASEGT. The CDR3 extends over 14 amino acids. The CDR3 loop reads CASSAVGRRETQYF. DNA for the CDR3: TGTGCCAGCAGTGCGGTAGGACGGAGAGAGACCCAGTACTTC.

On this clonotype itself: A read error may account for a junction end that differs from germline. The rearrangement links TRBV25-1 to TRBJ2-3; 8 bases map to TRBD2. CDR1 and CDR2 from the germline V gene are MGHDK and SYGVNS. The CDR3 covers 15 residues. The CDR3 DNA reads as TGCGCCAGCAGTTTGAGCGGGGGATCCCCAGATACGCAGTATTTT. Its translation is CASSLSGGSPDTQYF.

This chain uses TRBV3-1 with TRBJ1-6; TRBD1 might be the D (6 bases). Germline loops: CDR1 LGHDT, CDR2 YNNKEL (reference sequence). CDR3 length equals 16 residues. Deletions cut 4 bases from V and 0 bases from J, with 10 bases between. The chain's CDR3 is CASSLGGRSYNSPLHF. The CDR3 nucleotides read TGTGCCAGCAGCCTAGGGGGTCGCTCCTATAATTCACCCCTCCACTTT. The full variable domain, its missing parts supplied by reference TRBV3-1 and TRBJ1-6, is DTAVSQTPKYLVTQMGNDKSIKCEQNLGHDTMYWYKQDSKKFLKIMFSYNNKELIINETVPNRFSPKSPDKAHLNLHINSLELGDSAVYFCASSLGGRSYNSPLHFGNGTRLTVT.

This clonotype has just a few counts. This sequence joins TRBV27 and TRBJ2-7, with D unclear. V lost 5 bases to trimming and J lost 4 bases, with 6 bases between them. There are 11 residues in the CDR3. Germline V CDR1 and CDR2: MNHEY, SMNVEV (reference sequence). The CDR3 DNA sequence: TGTGCCAGCAGTAAAAATTACGAGCAGTACTTC. Translation gives CASSKNYEQYF.

A word on this clonotype: One junction end does not reproduce the germline sequence, and a read error may be involved. This chain connects TRBV4-1 to TRBJ1-3; D remains unclear. Germline V gene lookup returns CDR1 MGHRA and CDR2 YSYEKL. The CDR3 sequence is 15 residues long. The CDR3 nucleotides read TGCGCCAGCAGCCAAGAATTACCACCTGGAAACACCGTATATTTT. It encodes CASSQELPPGNTVYF.

Turning to this clonotype: A clone one base away is much larger, so this may be a read error. V is TRBV2 and J is TRBJ1-5; weak D call: TRBD1 (5 bases). Germline-derived CDR1 and CDR2 are SNHLY and FYNNEI. V dropped 11 bases and J dropped 1 base, with 12 bases sitting between them. This CDR3 comprises 13 residues. In DNA form, the CDR3 reads TGTGCCTGCAAAGGGGACAGCAATCAGCCCCAGCATTTT. Amino acid sequence: CACKGDSNQPQHF.

This clonotype was observed a handful of times. The chain combines TRBV12-3 or TRBV12-4 with TRBJ2-5; the match to TRBD2 covers 8 bases. The CDR3 runs to 15 residues. V gave up 3 bases and J gave up 1 base; unmatched junction bases: 4. The DNA for the CDR3 is TGTGCCAGCAGTTTCGGCCTAGCGGGCCAAGAGACCCAGTACTTC. Translated, it gives CASSFGLAGQETQYF.